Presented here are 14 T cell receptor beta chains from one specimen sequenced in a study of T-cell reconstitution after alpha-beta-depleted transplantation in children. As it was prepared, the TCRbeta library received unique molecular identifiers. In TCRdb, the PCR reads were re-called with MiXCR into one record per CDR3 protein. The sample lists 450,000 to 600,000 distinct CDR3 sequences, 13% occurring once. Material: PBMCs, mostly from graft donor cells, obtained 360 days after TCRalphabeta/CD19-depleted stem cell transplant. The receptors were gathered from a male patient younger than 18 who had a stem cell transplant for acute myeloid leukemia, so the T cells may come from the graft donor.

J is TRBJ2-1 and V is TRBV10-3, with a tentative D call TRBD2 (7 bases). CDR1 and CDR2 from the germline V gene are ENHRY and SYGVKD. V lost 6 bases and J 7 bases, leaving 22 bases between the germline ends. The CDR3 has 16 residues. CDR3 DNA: TGTGCCATCAGCGAGAGGGGGGGGGTGCCCCCAAATGAGCAGTTCTTC. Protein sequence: CAISERGGVPPNEQFF.

CDR3 sequence: CASSSPPKDTQYF. The DNA of the CDR3 is TGTGCCAGCAGCTCCCCCCCAAAGGATACGCAGTATTTT. J is TRBJ2-3 and V is TRBV5-5; D gene uncertain. From germline, CDR1 is SGHKS and CDR2 YYEKEE (reference sequence). V lost 3 bases to trimming and J lost 6 bases, with 11 bases between them. This CDR3 has 13 residues.

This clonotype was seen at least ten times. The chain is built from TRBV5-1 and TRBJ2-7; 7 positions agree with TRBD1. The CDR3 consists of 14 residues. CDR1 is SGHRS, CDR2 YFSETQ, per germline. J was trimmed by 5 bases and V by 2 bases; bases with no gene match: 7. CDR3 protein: CASSFGTAPNEQYF. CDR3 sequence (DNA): TGCGCCAGCAGCTTTGGGACAGCCCCCAACGAGCAGTACTTC.

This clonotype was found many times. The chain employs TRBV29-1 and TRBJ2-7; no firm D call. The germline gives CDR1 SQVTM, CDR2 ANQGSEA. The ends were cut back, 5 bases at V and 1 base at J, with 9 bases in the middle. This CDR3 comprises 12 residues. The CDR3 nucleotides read TGCAGCGTTCGAATAGGTTCCTACGAGCAGTACTTC. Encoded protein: CSVRIGSYEQYF.

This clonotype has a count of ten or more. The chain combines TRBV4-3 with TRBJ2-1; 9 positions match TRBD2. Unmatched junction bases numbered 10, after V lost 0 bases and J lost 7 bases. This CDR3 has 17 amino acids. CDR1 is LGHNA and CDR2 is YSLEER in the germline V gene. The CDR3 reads CASSQDIAGGPGNEQFF. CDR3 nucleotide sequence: TGCGCCAGCAGCCAAGATATCGCGGGAGGGCCGGGGAATGAGCAGTTCTTC.

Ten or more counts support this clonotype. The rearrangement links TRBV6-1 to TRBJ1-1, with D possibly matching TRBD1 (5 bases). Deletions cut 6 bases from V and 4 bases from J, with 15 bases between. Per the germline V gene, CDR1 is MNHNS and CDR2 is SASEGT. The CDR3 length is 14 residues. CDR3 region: CASSRQTLSTEAFF. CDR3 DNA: TGTGCCAGCAGCCGACAGACTTTGAGCACTGAAGCTTTCTTT.

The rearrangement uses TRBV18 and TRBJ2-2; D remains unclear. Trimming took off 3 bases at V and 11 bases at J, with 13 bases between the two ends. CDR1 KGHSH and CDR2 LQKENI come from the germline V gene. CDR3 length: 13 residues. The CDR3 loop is CASSPARDVELFF. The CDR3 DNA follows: TGTGCCAGCTCACCCGCTCGAGACGTAGAGCTGTTTTTT.

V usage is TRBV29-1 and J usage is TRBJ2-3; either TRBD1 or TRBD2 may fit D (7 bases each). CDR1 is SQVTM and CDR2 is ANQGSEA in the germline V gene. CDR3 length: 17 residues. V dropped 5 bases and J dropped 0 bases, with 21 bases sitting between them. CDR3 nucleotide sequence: TGCAGCGTTCTGTGGGAGGGACAGACAACTAGCACAGATACGCAGTATTTT. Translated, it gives CSVLWEGQTTSTDTQYF.

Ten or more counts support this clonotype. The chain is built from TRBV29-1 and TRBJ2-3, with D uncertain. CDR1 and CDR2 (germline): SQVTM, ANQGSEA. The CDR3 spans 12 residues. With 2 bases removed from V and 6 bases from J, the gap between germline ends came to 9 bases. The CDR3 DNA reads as TGCAGCGTTGAACTGCTACTCGATACGCAGTATTTT. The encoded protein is CSVELLLDTQYF.

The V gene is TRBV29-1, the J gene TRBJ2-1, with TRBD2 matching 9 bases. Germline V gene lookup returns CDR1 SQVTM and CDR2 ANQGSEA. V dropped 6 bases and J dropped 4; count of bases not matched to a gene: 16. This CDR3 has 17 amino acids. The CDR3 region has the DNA TGCAGCGTCGGAAGGTCTAGCGGGAACCTATATTACAATGAGCAGTTCTTC. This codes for CSVGRSSGNLYYNEQFF.

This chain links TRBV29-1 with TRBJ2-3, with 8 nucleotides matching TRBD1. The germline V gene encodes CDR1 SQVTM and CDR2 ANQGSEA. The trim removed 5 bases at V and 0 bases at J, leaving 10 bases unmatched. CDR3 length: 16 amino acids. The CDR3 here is CSVKARGQASTDTQYF. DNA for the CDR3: TGCAGCGTTAAGGCGCGGGGACAGGCGAGCACAGATACGCAGTATTTT.

DNA for the CDR3: TGTGCCAGCAGCTCCGCTCTAGCGAACAATGAGCAGTTCTTC. This translates into CASSSALANNEQFF. The gene calls are TRBV7-6 and TRBJ2-1; D perhaps matches TRBD2 (6 bases). V was clipped by 4 bases and J by 5 bases, with 12 bases between them. The germline V gene has CDR1 SGHVS and CDR2 FNYEAQ. The CDR3 sequence is 14 residues long.

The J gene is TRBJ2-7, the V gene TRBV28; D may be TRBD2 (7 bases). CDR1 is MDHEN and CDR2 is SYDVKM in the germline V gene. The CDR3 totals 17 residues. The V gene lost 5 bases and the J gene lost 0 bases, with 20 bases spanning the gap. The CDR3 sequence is CASSLPRGGGISYEQYF. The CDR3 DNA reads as TGTGCCAGCAGTCTCCCGAGGGGGGGAGGCATCTCCTACGAGCAGTACTTC.

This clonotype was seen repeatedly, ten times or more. CDR3 amino acids: CASSVIGTRGDEQFF. CDR3 DNA sequence: TGCGCCAGCAGCGTCATCGGGACTAGAGGCGATGAGCAGTTCTTC. The chain is built from TRBV5-1 and TRBJ2-1, with 8 bases that match TRBD2. V shed 4 bases, J shed 8 bases, and the junction held 11 bases outside the gene matches. CDR1 SGHRS and CDR2 YFSETQ come from the germline V gene. The CDR3 runs 15 residues.